This TCR beta chain was sequenced during a study of T cell repertoires in cytomegalovirus infection. To note about this clonotype: What it recognizes is unknown.

Germline V gives CDR1 SEHNR, CDR2 FQNEAQ (reference sequence). Deletions cut 6 bases from V and 1 base from J, with 18 bases between. The CDR3 is 16 residues long. TCRdb redid the calling of the reads with MiXCR, one entry per CDR3 protein. The profile shows about 340,000 distinct CDR3 sequences, about 28% of them singletons. The V call is TRBV7-9, the J call TRBJ1-1, with TRBD1 as a possible D gene (5 bases). The receptor's source is a human donor in good health (CMV status not recorded). Some clones in this sample may be carry-over from other donors' samples. Sequencing was performed on cultured PBMCs, taken from culture after CMV antigen stimulation. CDR3 amino acids: CASSSPRGARNTEAFF. CDR3 DNA: TGTGCCAGCAGTTCTCCCCGAGGGGCGCGGAACACTGAAGCTTTCTTT.